The source of this TCR beta chain is a study of pediatric ulcerative colitis. Sequenced by immunoSEQ multiplex PCR; TCRdb stores in-frame clones only, minus some. The profile shows 15,000 to 20,000 clones, about 74% of them singletons. About this clone itself: Its target is not known.

Notes on the study in general: Rectal pinch biopsies may have included blood-derived T cells, especially in patients with overt colitis. A couple of patients' blood samples yielded substantially fewer templates. Ulcerative colitis patients shared more blood-rectal clones than controls.

Germline-derived CDR1 and CDR2 are SGDLS and YYNGEE. The CDR3 is 13 residues long. V was trimmed by 4 bases and J by 7 bases, leaving 12 bases between them. The rectum was sampled with one to two pinch biopsies at colonoscopy. The sample taken for sequencing was gut tissue. V usage is TRBV9 and J usage is TRBJ1-3, with unresolved D. The TCR originated in a girl aged 5-17 years with moderate ulcerative colitis. The DNA for the CDR3 is TGTGCCAGCAGCTTTACGACCGGGAACACCATATATTTT. Translating it yields CASSFTTGNTIYF. Supplemented by reference TRBV9 and TRBJ1-3, the full variable domain reads DSGVTQTPKHLITATGQRVTLRCSPRSGDLSVYWYQQSLDQGLQFLIQYYNGEERAKGNILERFSAQQFPDLHSELNLSSLELGDSALYFCASSFTTGNTIYFGEGSWLTVV.